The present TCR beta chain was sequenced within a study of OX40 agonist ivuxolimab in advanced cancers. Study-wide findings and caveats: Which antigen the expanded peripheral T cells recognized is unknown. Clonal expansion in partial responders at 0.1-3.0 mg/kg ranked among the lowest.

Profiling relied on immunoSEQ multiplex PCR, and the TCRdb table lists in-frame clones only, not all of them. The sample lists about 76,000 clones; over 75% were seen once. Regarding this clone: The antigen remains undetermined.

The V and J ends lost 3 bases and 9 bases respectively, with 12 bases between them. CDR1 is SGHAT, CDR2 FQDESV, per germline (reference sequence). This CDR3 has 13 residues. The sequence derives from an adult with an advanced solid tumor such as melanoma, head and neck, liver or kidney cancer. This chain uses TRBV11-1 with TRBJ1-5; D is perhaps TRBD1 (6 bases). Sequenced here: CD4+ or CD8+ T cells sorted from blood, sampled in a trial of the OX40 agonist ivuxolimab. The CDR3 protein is CASSLTGQTPQHF. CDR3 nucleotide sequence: TGTGCCAGCAGCTTGACAGGCCAGACGCCCCAGCATTTT.